The T cell receptor (beta chain) described here comes from a study of post-analysis software for immune sequencing data. Trimming took 5 bases from V and 3 from J, leaving 11 bases between them. This CDR3 region has 15 residues. Germline loops: CDR1 MDHEN, CDR2 SYDVKM. This clonotype showed up just a few times. Its cognate antigen is unknown. The library was made from cDNA and included unique molecular identifiers. T cells numbering 1 to 10 million yielded roughly 0.5 million cDNA molecules. TCRdb re-called the PCR reads with MiXCR, one entry per CDR3 protein. This table holds 350,000 to 450,000 distinct CDR3 sequences, about a third found once. Study-level results: Four to six TRBV segments appeared more often in patients than in controls, and TRBV5-6, TRBV5-1 and TRBV20-1 were among these. Multiple sclerosis patients showed significantly lower normalized Chao1 diversity than controls did.

The chain links TRBV28 to TRBJ2-6, with D unclear. The sample comprised blood. This clonotype originated in a girl aged 10-17 years with multiple sclerosis. DNA for the CDR3: TGTGCCAGCAGTCCCTCGCCAGATGGGGCCAACGTCCTGACTTTC. Amino acid sequence: CASSPSPDGANVLTF.